One sample yielded the 20 T cell receptor beta chains listed below, sequenced in a study of post-analysis software for immune sequencing data. Unique molecular identifiers were present in the TCR beta cDNA libraries. TCRdb called the PCR reads again in MiXCR, with one record for every CDR3 protein. The sample lists 380,000 or so distinct CDR3 sequences; 30% to 45% were seen once. Antigen specificity for these receptors is unknown. Notes on the study in general: Patients showed TRBV5-6, TRBV5-1 and TRBV20-1 among roughly 5 TRBV segments more frequent than in controls.

Sequences were obtained from blood. These receptors were collected from a girl aged 5-17 years with multiple sclerosis.

This clonotype was seen only a few times. The chain links TRBV7-2 to TRBJ2-4; D remains unclear. Germline assignment: CDR1 SGHTA and CDR2 FQGNSA. V was pared by 5 bases and J by 3 bases, with 17 bases between. The CDR3 has 16 residues. The CDR3 bases are TGTGCCAGCAGCATGGGCCCTGGGCCGGTCAAAAACATTCAGTACTTC. Encoded protein: CASSMGPGPVKNIQYF.

The V call is TRBV3-1, the J call TRBJ2-7; the match to TRBD1 covers 9 bases. This CDR3 is 16 amino acids long. The germline V gene encodes CDR1 LGHDT and CDR2 YNNKEL (reference sequence). Losses at the gene ends were 1 base for V and 3 bases for J; bases not matched to a gene: 7. CDR3: CASSQGGGQGHYEQYF. The CDR3 DNA reads TGTGCCAGCAGCCAAGGAGGCGGACAGGGGCACTACGAGCAGTACTTC.

As for this clonotype: The junction differs from germline at one of its ends, possibly a read error. This chain joins TRBV19 and TRBJ2-1; possible D gene TRBD1, 6 bases. The germline V gene encodes CDR1 LNHDA and CDR2 SQIVND (reference sequence). The CDR3 spans 11 residues. The DNA for the CDR3 is TGTGCCAGTACTATAGGGGGTGAGCAGTTCTTC. It encodes CASTIGGEQFF.

The chain recombines TRBV12-3 or TRBV12-4 with TRBJ2-5, with TRBD2 as a possible D gene (6 bases). The J call is uncertain, as TRBJ2-4 better fits the DNA end. The CDR3 contains 16 residues. The CDR3 reads CASSRRGGGRKNIQYF. CDR3 bases: TGTGCCAGCAGTAGACGTGGGGGAGGCCGTAAAAACATTCAGTACTTC.

This clonotype was seen only a few times. The chain recombines TRBV5-1 with TRBJ2-2; D may match TRBD1 or TRBD2 (5 bases each). Per the germline V gene, CDR1 is SGHRS and CDR2 is YFSETQ. Trimming stripped 0 bases from V and 4 bases from J, with 16 bases between. The CDR3 covers 17 residues. Written as DNA, the CDR3 is TGCGCCAGCAGCTTGGGTCACCGGGACCTCAGCACCGGGGAGCTGTTTTTT. This codes for CASSLGHRDLSTGELFF.

The rearrangement joins TRBV7-8 to TRBJ2-1, with D possibly matching TRBD1 (6 bases). The CDR3 totals 14 residues. V was shortened by 0 bases and J by 9 bases, with 12 bases between the two germline ends. From germline, CDR1 is SGHVS and CDR2 FQNEAQ. CDR3 sequence: CASSLANRVGEQFF. The CDR3 DNA follows: TGTGCCAGCAGCTTAGCGAACAGGGTCGGTGAGCAGTTCTTC.

The chain couples TRBV21-1 to TRBJ2-5; the D call in the table, TRBD2, was not verified against the DNA. TRBV21-1 is shown as a pseudogene. CDR3 length equals 14 residues. CDR3 nucleotide sequence: TGTGCCAGCAGCAAAGAGGGAGGGAGGGAGACCCAGTACTTC. Translated: CASSKEGGRETQYF.

This clonotype appeared many times. The chain joins TRBV12-3 or TRBV12-4 to TRBJ2-1; D possibly corresponds to TRBD1 (5 bases). The V end lost 6 bases, the J end lost 15 bases, and 15 bases lay between the germline ends. The CDR3 contains 11 residues. The CDR3 sequence: CASSPRLGPFF. CDR3 bases: TGTGCCAGCAGCCCTAGACTGGGGCCGTTCTTC.

The V call is TRBV6-1, the J call TRBJ1-1; possible D gene TRBD1, 5 bases. Germline-derived CDR1 and CDR2 are MNHNS and SASEGT. V lost 7 bases and J lost 1, with 10 bases in between. The CDR3 has 13 amino acids. The CDR3: CASTRQTNTEAFF. The CDR3, as DNA: TGTGCCAGCACCCGACAGACGAACACTGAAGCTTTCTTT.

This clonotype was observed a few times. The V call is TRBV2, the J call TRBJ1-5; D remains unclear. The germline V and J ends were trimmed by 7 bases and 7 bases, with 14 bases remaining between them. The CDR3 runs 13 residues. Germline values: CDR1 SNHLY, CDR2 FYNNEI. The CDR3 is CASNQVRSQPQHF. For the CDR3, the DNA is TGTGCCAGCAATCAGGTCCGCAGCCAGCCCCAGCATTTT.

V is TRBV7-8 and J is TRBJ1-2, with 10 positions matching TRBD1. Germline values: CDR1 SGHVS, CDR2 FQNEAQ. This CDR3 is 15 amino acids long. V was clipped by 4 bases and J by 4 bases; unmatched bases: 6. CDR3 DNA: TGTGCCAGCAGCTCCCTGGGACAGGGGATCTATGGCTACACCTTC. Its protein is CASSSLGQGIYGYTF.

This chain connects TRBV6-1 to TRBJ2-7; TRBD1 agrees at 7 bases. The CDR3 contains 12 residues. From germline, CDR1 is MNHNS and CDR2 SASEGT. V lost 5 bases to trimming and J lost 6 bases; unmatched junction nucleotides: 4. CDR3 in DNA: TGTGCCAGCAGTCCGACAGGGATCGAGCAGTACTTC. This encodes CASSPTGIEQYF.

There are many counts of this clonotype. The chain uses TRBV5-5 and TRBJ2-1, with 9 bases fitting TRBD2. CDR3 length equals 17 residues. Germline lookup yields CDR1 SGHKS and CDR2 YYEKEE (reference sequence). V trimming: 4 bases; J trimming: 7 bases; junction bases outside the gene matches: 15. Here the CDR3 DNA reads TGTGCCAGCAGCCAAAGGGCTGCTAGCGGGGTCCGGAATGAGCAGTTCTTC. Its protein product is CASSQRAASGVRNEQFF.

The CDR3 DNA sequence: TGCAGCGTTGTACTTACAGGGGTCGGAATTCCCTACGAGCAGTACTTC. This gives the protein CSVVLTGVGIPYEQYF. The chain joins TRBV29-1 to TRBJ2-7; TRBD1 matches at 7 bases. Germline CDR1 SQVTM, CDR2 ANQGSEA. V lost 4 bases and J lost 2; bases outside the gene matches: 14. The CDR3 runs to 16 residues.

A few counts support this clonotype. The V gene is TRBV7-6, the J gene TRBJ2-1, with TRBD1 identical over 7 bases. This CDR3 spans 13 amino acids. V trimming: 6 bases; J trimming: 9 bases; junction bases outside the gene matches: 8. Germline V gene sequence: CDR1 SGHVS, CDR2 FNYEAQ. CDR3 DNA: TGTGCCAGCAGATCAAGACAGGGCGGTGAGCAGTTCTTC. Translated: CASRSRQGGEQFF.

In this sample, this clonotype turned up a few times. This chain uses TRBV10-3 with TRBJ2-3, with D unresolved. Germline-derived CDR1 and CDR2 are ENHRY and SYGVKD. Trimming took off 8 bases at V and 1 base at J, with 7 bases between the two ends. This CDR3 comprises 12 residues. The CDR3 bases are TGTGCCATCGCGAGCGGCACAGATACGCAGTATTTT. This codes for CAIASGTDTQYF.

V gene TRBV3-1 combines with J gene TRBJ2-3, with a possible D match to TRBD2 (6 bases). Germline V CDR1 and CDR2: LGHDT, YNNKEL (reference sequence). The V and J ends lost 4 bases and 3 bases respectively, with 20 bases between them. This CDR3 comprises 17 residues. In nucleotides, the CDR3 is TGTGCCAGCAGCCCATACTCGTTCCGGGGGACTACAGATACGCAGTATTTT. Translating gives CASSPYSFRGTTDTQYF.

The chain is built from TRBV6-5 and TRBJ1-1; tentative D call: TRBD1 (5 bases). The germline V gene encodes CDR1 MNHEY and CDR2 SVGAGI. The CDR3 is 13 residues long. The V end was cut by 5 bases, the J end by 5 bases, with 12 bases between. CDR3: CASSRNGGTEAFF. The CDR3 nucleotides are TGTGCCAGCAGTAGAAATGGGGGGACTGAAGCTTTCTTT.

V is TRBV20-1 and J is TRBJ1-5; a possible D gene is TRBD1 (6 bases). V lost 5 bases to trimming and J lost 4 bases, with 15 bases between them. This CDR3 has 14 amino acids. Germline CDR1 DFQATT, CDR2 SNEGSKA (reference sequence). DNA of the CDR3: TGCAGTGCTGTACCAGGGAGGGGGAATCAGCCCCAGCATTTT. It encodes CSAVPGRGNQPQHF.

This clonotype was seen a handful of times. This rearrangement joins TRBV6-5 to TRBJ2-1, with D maybe TRBD1 (5 bases). Trimming took off 6 bases at V and 8 bases at J, with 14 bases between the two ends. Germline V CDR1 and CDR2: MNHEY, SVGAGI. The CDR3 consists of 13 residues. CDR3 in DNA: TGTGCCAGCAGCCTCCACGCCAGGGATGAGCAGTTCTTC. It encodes CASSLHARDEQFF.